This T cell receptor (beta chain) was captured in a study of T cell responses to AZD1222 COVID-19 vaccine. The CDR3 covers 15 residues. V was clipped by 3 bases and J by 4 bases; unmatched bases: 6. CDR1 is SGHRS and CDR2 is YFSETQ in the germline V gene. Clones were sequenced by immunoSEQ multiplex PCR, and TCRdb holds only the in-frame ones, with some missing. The table includes roughly 160,000 clones, approximately 90% detected once. This clone was recorded once. This sample comprised peripheral blood, obtained on day 0 of AZD1222 vaccination. This rearrangement joins TRBV5-1 to TRBJ1-1; 10 bases are a match to TRBD1. The TCR was taken from an adult in good health. The CDR3 nucleotides are TGCGCCAGCAGCTCCCGGACAGGGGGAGGCACTGAAGCTTTCTTT. Translating gives CASSSRTGGGTEAFF.